This T cell receptor (beta chain) was sequenced in a study of blood T cells in healthy people across ages. The study, taken as a whole, reports: Roughly linear age-related decline in beta diversity appeared, significant by age around 40.

This clonotype has only a few counts. Its specificity is unknown. V shed 6 bases and J 4 bases; nucleotides not matched to a gene: 14. The CDR3 extends over 16 amino acids. CDR1 SQVTM and CDR2 ANQGSEA come from the germline V gene. A J-beta primer mix and a sample-barcoded 5' primer were used in a second PCR of about 6 to 12 cycles. Via MiXCR, TCRdb re-called the 5' RACE reads, giving one row per CDR3 protein. The sample contains about 1.8 million distinct CDR3 sequences, about 50% of which appear only once. Per sample, extraction of total RNA gave at least 6 micrograms in every case. The receptor was isolated from a woman in her thirties or forties in good health. The chain has TRBV29-1 and TRBJ2-3; TRBD1 matches 9 bases. The source material was blood. The CDR3 region is CSVFDQPGQGPDTQYF. CDR3 in DNA: TGCAGCGTATTCGATCAACCGGGACAGGGTCCAGATACGCAGTATTTT.